Presented here are 13 T cell receptor beta chains from one specimen sequenced in a study of blood T cell repertoires in COVID-19 (dated by TCRdb to 2018 to 2021). To prepare the library, the immunoSEQ multiplex PCR assay was applied. TCRdb took this table from immuneACCESS and kept in-frame rearrangements with V and J called. Such tables lack part of the clones; where checked against another copy, unresolved V genes explain under half of the gap, and the rest is unexplained. In this sample the table shows 250,000 to 300,000 clones, 89% of which occur a single time. Jointly, the top ten make up less than 3.5% of the sample. Sequences were obtained from PBMCs or T cells enriched from blood (not recorded which). Receptor source: a woman aged 45-65 years who had been exposed to COVID-19.

This clone was counted a single time. The chain carries TRBV11-2 and TRBJ2-2; possibly TRBD2 for D (5 bases). The CDR3 consists of 12 residues. V lost 2 bases, J lost 7 bases, and 5 bases lay in between. Germline CDR1 SGHAT, CDR2 FQNNGV. The CDR3 reads CASSLTSGELFF. The CDR3 DNA sequence: TGTGCCAGCAGCTTAACTAGCGGGGAGCTGTTTTTT.

The genes are TRBV5-8 and TRBJ1-6, with 8 nucleotides matching TRBD1. After removal of 1 base from V and 8 bases from J, the junction contained 5 bases not matched to a gene. In germline, CDR1 is SGHTS, CDR2 YDEGEE. The CDR3 extends over 15 amino acids. The CDR3 DNA follows: TGTGCCAGCAGCTTGTATGGACAGGGTGATTCACCCCTCCACTTT. Translation gives CASSLYGQGDSPLHF.

The chain uses TRBV10-3 and TRBJ1-1; perhaps TRBD1 as D (5 bases). This CDR3 comprises 14 residues. Germline loops: CDR1 ENHRY, CDR2 SYGVKD. V lost 6 bases to trimming and J lost 7 bases, with 18 bases between them. The CDR3 coding sequence is TGTGCCATCAGCATAACAGACCGAACAGGTGAAGCTTTCTTT. Protein sequence: CAISITDRTGEAFF.

The count of this clone is one. The chain joins TRBV14 to TRBJ1-6, with D hard to call. This CDR3 is 15 amino acids long. Germline V gene sequence: CDR1 SGHDN, CDR2 FVKESK. The germline V and J ends were trimmed by 0 bases and 8 bases, with 11 bases remaining between them. CDR3: CASSQDQDTYSPLHF. The CDR3 DNA is TGTGCCAGCAGCCAAGATCAGGATACCTATTCACCCCTCCACTTT.

The chain is built from TRBV15 and TRBJ1-6, with D unclear. V shed 0 bases and J shed 10 bases, with 13 bases lying between them. Germline V lookup: CDR1 LNHNV, CDR2 YYDKDF (reference sequence). The CDR3 loop spans 15 amino acids. CDR3 in amino acids: CATSRDRSRGSPLHF. In nucleotides, the CDR3 is TGTGCCACCAGCAGAGATCGGTCCCGGGGATCACCCCTCCACTTT.

The chain has TRBV7-9 and TRBJ1-2, with D possibly matching TRBD1 (6 bases). The CDR3 is 18 residues long. With 1 base removed from V and 0 bases from J, the gap between germline ends came to 18 bases. The germline gives CDR1 SEHNR, CDR2 FQNEAQ (reference sequence). Written as DNA, the CDR3 is TGTGCCAGCAGCTTAGACGCCGCCCGGACAGAAGCTAACTATGGCTACACCTTC. It encodes CASSLDAARTEANYGYTF. The whole variable domain, remainder taken from reference TRBV7-9 and TRBJ1-2, is DTGVSQNPRHKITKRGQNVTFRCDPISEHNRLYWYRQTLGQGPEFLTYFQNEAQLEKSRLLSDRFSAERPKGSFSTLEIQRTEQGDSAMYLCASSLDAARTEANYGYTFGSGTRLTVV.

This clone was seen a few times. J is TRBJ1-1 and V is TRBV6-5; D possibly corresponds to TRBD1 (5 bases). V lost 6 bases to trimming and J lost 0 bases, with 11 bases between them. The CDR3 sequence is 14 residues long. CDR1 is MNHEY and CDR2 is SVGAGI in the germline V gene. The CDR3: CASSLDNMNTEAFF. CDR3 coding DNA: TGTGCCAGCAGCCTGGACAACATGAACACTGAAGCTTTCTTT.

This CDR3 reads CASTLLAGNNQPQHF. DNA for the CDR3: TGTGCCAGCACCCTTCTAGCGGGGAACAATCAGCCCCAGCATTTT. The chain recombines TRBV5-8 with TRBJ1-5, with D hard to call. With 6 bases removed from V and 3 bases from J, the gap between germline ends came to 16 bases. Germline CDR1 and CDR2: SGHTS and YDEGEE. This CDR3 spans 15 amino acids.

The chain employs TRBV5-6 and TRBJ2-1; maybe TRBD2 (5 bases). V was cut by 3 bases and J by 10 bases, with 11 bases left in between. The CDR3 loop spans 12 amino acids. The V gene's germline CDR1 is SGHDT and CDR2 YYEEEE. The CDR3 DNA follows: TGTGCCAGCAGCTCCGGACTCGGCGAGCAGTTCTTC. It is translated as CASSSGLGEQFF.

This rearrangement joins TRBV30 to TRBJ1-3, with 7 bases lining up with TRBD1. V was clipped by 2 bases and J by 2 bases; unmatched bases: 12. Germline V gene sequence: CDR1 GTSNPN, CDR2 SVGIG (reference sequence). This CDR3 contains 17 residues. CDR3 protein: CAWSLLTPGGTGNTIYF. CDR3 in DNA: TGTGCCTGGAGTCTCCTAACCCCAGGGGGTACTGGAAACACCATATATTTT.

The chain recombines TRBV6-1 with TRBJ2-7, with D possibly matching TRBD2 (6 bases). The CDR3 length is 16 residues. Germline V gene data show CDR1 as MNHNS and CDR2 as SASEGT. The V and J ends lost 0 bases and 4 bases respectively, with 16 bases between them. The CDR3 protein is CASSEAPSGVGYEQYF. In DNA, the CDR3 is TGTGCCAGCAGTGAAGCTCCCTCGGGGGTTGGGTACGAGCAGTACTTC.

V and J are TRBV10-3 and TRBJ2-3, with 8 bases fitting TRBD1. Looked up from germline, CDR1 is ENHRY and CDR2 is SYGVKD. CDR3 length equals 13 residues. V lost 6 bases and J lost 5; bases outside the gene matches: 4. This CDR3 is CAIRQGAGDTQYF. As DNA, the CDR3 is TGTGCCATCAGGCAGGGGGCTGGAGATACGCAGTATTTT.

The J gene is TRBJ2-1, the V gene TRBV18, with TRBD2 matching over 11 bases. V trimming: 1 base; J trimming: 4 bases; junction bases outside the gene matches: 6. The CDR3 spans 17 residues. Germline-derived CDR1 and CDR2 are KGHSH and LQKENI. Here the CDR3 reads CASSPRTSGGGYNEQFF. CDR3 sequence (DNA): TGTGCCAGCTCACCACGAACTAGCGGGGGAGGTTACAATGAGCAGTTCTTC.